This T cell receptor (beta chain) was captured by sequencing in a study of cytomegalovirus exposure and HLA in healthy donors. Method: immunoSEQ multiplex PCR; TCRdb's copy keeps in-frame clones and lacks some. The sample lists roughly 310,000 clones; approximately 86% were seen once. The CDR3 is 15 amino acids. CDR1 is SGHNT, CDR2 YYREEE, per germline (reference sequence). J lost 4 bases, V lost 4 bases, and 8 bases had no gene match. The genes are TRBV5-4 and TRBJ1-2, with TRBD1 matching over 9 bases. The TCR sequence derives from a man between 25 and 39 years old in good health and CMV-seronegative. The specimen was PBMCs. This CDR3 reads CASSPTGQGIYGYTF. Here the CDR3 DNA reads TGTGCCAGCAGCCCGACGGGACAGGGTATCTATGGCTACACCTTC.